The present T cell receptor (beta chain) was sequenced within a study of CD8 T cells in ankylosing spondylitis. Points from the study as a whole: The disease-linked clones had a CD8+ phenotype and low blood frequencies. Seemingly characteristic of ankylosing spondylitis blood was a TCR beta motif consisting of about 8 highly homologous variants. Past studies reported some motif variants in reactive arthritis synovial fluid and blood.

TCRdb ran MiXCR on the 5' RACE reads and lists one entry per CDR3 protein. The sample gives fewer than 750,000 distinct CDR3 sequences, 19% of which show up once; under 20% is in the top ten. Notes on this clonotype: What it binds is not known.

V dropped 2 bases and J dropped 2 bases, with 11 bases sitting between them. The CDR3 spans 15 residues. CDR1 is SGHTA, CDR2 FQGTGA, per germline. The sample consisted of blood, either unsorted or a sorted T cell fraction (not recorded which). This receptor was obtained from a male donor with ankylosing spondylitis. The chain has TRBV7-3 and TRBJ2-3; tentatively, D is TRBD2 (5 bases). This chain's CDR3 is CASSLVRRVTDTQYF. CDR3 coding DNA: TGTGCCAGCAGCTTAGTCCGGCGGGTCACAGATACGCAGTATTTT.